Listed below are T cell receptor beta chains from one sample, sequenced in a study of T-cell memory formation after mild COVID-19. TCRdb re-derived calls from the 5' RACE reads in MiXCR, one entry per CDR3 protein. The sample lists more than 250,000 distinct CDR3 sequences, under 20% occurring once. The sample taken for sequencing was PBMCs or a T cell subset sorted from them (not recorded which). The receptors come from a man younger than 30 who had mild COVID-19 (a few samples of this study predate the infection). Cell type and time point are not known. CDR3s include the opening cysteine and the closing phenylalanine or tryptophan. Each record gives: V gene, J gene, CDR3 protein.

v_call: TRBV7-7
j_call: TRBJ2-3
cdr3_aa: CASSLGVQGATDTQYF

v_call: TRBV6-2/TRBV6-3
j_call: TRBJ2-5
cdr3_aa: CASRTVLWGVQETQYF

v_call: TRBV29-1
j_call: TRBJ2-2
cdr3_aa: CSAGTGNGELFF

v_call: TRBV11-2
j_call: TRBJ2-7
cdr3_aa: CASSVELAAGDEQYF

v_call: TRBV20-1
j_call: TRBJ2-1
cdr3_aa: CSASKGRLGEQFF

v_call: TRBV12-3/TRBV12-4
j_call: TRBJ2-5
cdr3_aa: CASRKGQGGETQYF

v_call: TRBV11-2
j_call: TRBJ2-7
cdr3_aa: CASSPSGHPYEQYF

v_call: TRBV6-5
j_call: TRBJ1-1
cdr3_aa: CASRQTPIRNTEAFF

v_call: TRBV7-2
j_call: TRBJ2-5
cdr3_aa: CASSLQVGQETQYF

v_call: TRBV5-3
j_call: TRBJ1-6
cdr3_aa: CADEAILSYNSPLHF

v_call: TRBV5-1
j_call: TRBJ2-2
cdr3_aa: CASKSGQNTGELFF

v_call: TRBV5-1
j_call: TRBJ2-7
cdr3_aa: CASSLASSGQGHEQYF

v_call: TRBV9
j_call: TRBJ2-5
cdr3_aa: CASSVDGQGTQTQYF

v_call: TRBV7-9
j_call: TRBJ1-2
cdr3_aa: CASRRPGQGLNGYTF

v_call: TRBV7-9
j_call: TRBJ2-5
cdr3_aa: CASSSWTPKETQYF

v_call: TRBV25-1
j_call: TRBJ2-3
cdr3_aa: CAARPGGGLSTDTQYF

v_call: TRBV7-3
j_call: TRBJ2-1
cdr3_aa: CASSLSSGAAYNEQFF